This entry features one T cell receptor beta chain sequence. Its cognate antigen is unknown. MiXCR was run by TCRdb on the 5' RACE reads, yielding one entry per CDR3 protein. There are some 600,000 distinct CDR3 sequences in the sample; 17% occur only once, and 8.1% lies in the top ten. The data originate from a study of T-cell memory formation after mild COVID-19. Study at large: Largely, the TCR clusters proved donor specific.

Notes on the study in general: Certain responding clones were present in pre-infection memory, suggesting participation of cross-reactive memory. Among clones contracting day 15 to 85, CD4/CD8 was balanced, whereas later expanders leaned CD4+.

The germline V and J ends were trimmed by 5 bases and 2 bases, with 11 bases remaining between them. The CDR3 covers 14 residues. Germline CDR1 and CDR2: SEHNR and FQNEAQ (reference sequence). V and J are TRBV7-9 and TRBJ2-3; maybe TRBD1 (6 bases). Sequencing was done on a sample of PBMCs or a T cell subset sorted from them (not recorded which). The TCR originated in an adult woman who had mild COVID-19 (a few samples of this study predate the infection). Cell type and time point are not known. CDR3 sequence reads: CASSRDRFTDTQYF. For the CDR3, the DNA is TGTGCCAGCAGCCGCGACAGGTTCACAGATACGCAGTATTTT.